This entry concerns a single T cell receptor beta chain. The data are from a study of technical replicates of blood from a handful of donors. The protocol was immunoSEQ multiplex PCR, while the TCRdb copy is restricted to in-frame clones and leaves out a portion. Among some 70,000 clones listed, 80% to 95% were seen once. CDR1 is MNHEY, CDR2 SVGAGI, per germline. J lost 1 base, V lost 4 bases, and 6 bases had no gene match. This CDR3 region has 15 residues. The specimen sequenced was PBMCs. This sequence joins TRBV6-5 and TRBJ1-1; TRBD1 matches 7 bases. This receptor was taken from a human donor in good health. Some clones in this sample may be carry-over from other donors' samples. The CDR3 DNA follows: TGTGCCAGCAGTTTAACCCGACAGGGGAACACTGAAGCTTTCTTT. Translated, it gives CASSLTRQGNTEAFF.